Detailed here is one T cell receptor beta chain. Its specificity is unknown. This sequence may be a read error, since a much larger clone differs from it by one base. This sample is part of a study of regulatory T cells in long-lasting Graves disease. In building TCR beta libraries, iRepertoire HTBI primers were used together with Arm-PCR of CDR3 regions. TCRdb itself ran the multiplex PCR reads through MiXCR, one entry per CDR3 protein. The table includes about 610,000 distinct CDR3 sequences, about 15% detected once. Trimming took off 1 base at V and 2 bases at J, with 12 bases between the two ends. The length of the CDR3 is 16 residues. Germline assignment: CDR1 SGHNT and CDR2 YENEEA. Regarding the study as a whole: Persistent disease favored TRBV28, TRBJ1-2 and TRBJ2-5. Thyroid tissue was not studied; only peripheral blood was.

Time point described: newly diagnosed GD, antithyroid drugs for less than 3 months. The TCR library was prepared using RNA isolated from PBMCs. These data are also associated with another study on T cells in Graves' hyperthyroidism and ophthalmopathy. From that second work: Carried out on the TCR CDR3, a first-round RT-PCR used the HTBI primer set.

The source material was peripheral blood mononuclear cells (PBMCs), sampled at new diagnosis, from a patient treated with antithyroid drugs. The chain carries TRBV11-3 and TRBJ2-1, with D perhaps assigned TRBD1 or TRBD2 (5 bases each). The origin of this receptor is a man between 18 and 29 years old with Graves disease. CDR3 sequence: CASSLGGVVPYNEQFF. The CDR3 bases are TGTGCCAGCAGCTTAGGAGGGGTAGTACCCTACAATGAGCAGTTCTTC.